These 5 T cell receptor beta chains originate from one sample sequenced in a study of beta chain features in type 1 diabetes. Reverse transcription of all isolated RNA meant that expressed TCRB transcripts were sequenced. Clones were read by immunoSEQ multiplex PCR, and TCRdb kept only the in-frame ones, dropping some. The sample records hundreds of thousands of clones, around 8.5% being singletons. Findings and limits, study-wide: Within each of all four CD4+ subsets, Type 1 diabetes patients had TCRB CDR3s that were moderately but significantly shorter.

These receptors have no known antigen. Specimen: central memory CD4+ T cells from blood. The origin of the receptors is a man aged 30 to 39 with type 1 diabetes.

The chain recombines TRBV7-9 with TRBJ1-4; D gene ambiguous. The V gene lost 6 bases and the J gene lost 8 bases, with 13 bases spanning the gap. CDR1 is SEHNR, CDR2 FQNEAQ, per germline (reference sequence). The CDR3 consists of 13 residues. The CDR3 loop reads CASSFIAAEKLFF. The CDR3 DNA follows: TGTGCCAGCAGTTTTATAGCGGCGGAAAAACTGTTTTTT.

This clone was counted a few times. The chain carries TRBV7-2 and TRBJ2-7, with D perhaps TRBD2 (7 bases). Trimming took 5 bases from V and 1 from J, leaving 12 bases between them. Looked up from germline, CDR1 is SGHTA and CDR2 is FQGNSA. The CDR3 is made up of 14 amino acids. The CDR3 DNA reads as TGTGCCAGCAGCGAACAGGGAGGGTCCTACGAGCAGTACTTC. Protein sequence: CASSEQGGSYEQYF.

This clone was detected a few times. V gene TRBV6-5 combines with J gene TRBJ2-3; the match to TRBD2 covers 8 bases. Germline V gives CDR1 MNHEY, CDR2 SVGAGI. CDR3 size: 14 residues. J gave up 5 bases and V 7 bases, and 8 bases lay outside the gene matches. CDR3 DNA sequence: TGTGCCAGCACCCGTGCGGGGGGCCTAGATACGCAGTATTTT. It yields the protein CASTRAGGLDTQYF.

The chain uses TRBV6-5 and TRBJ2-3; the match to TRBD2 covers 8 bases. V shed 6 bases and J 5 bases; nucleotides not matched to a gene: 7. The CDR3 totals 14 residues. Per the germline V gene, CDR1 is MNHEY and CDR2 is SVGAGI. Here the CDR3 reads CASSRGLAGDTQYF. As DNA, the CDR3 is TGTGCCAGCAGCCGCGGACTAGCCGGAGATACGCAGTATTTT.

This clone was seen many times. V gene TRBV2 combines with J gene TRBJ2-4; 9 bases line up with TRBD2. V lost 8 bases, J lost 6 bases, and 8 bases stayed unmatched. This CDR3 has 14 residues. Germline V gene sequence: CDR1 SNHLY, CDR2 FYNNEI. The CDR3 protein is CASRAGGHGNIQYF. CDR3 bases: TGTGCCAGCCGGGCGGGGGGGCATGGAAACATTCAGTACTTC.